This passage covers 30 T cell receptor beta chains from one sample sequenced in a study of shared clonotypes between healthy human individuals (TCRdb year 2020). CD8 naive samples were CD45RO-negative cells positively selected for CCR7, giving a CD45RA+CCR7+ population that excluded TemRA cells. The method was the immunoSEQ multiplex PCR assay. In its TCRdb copy, this immuneACCESS table keeps in-frame sequences only and misses some clones. Where compared with another copy, unresolved V genes explain less than half of these, and the others have no known cause. Present in this sample are hundreds of thousands of clones, 95% of which were seen just once. Over 0.1% of the sample goes to the ten largest clones. Sample: naive CD8+ T cells sorted from blood. Read against the paper, the sample's cell subset or site label means: CD45RA+CCR7+. The receptor set was obtained from a woman under 40 in good health.

The V gene is TRBV28, the J gene TRBJ2-1; D is possibly TRBD2 (5 bases). This CDR3 region has 13 residues. Germline CDR1 is MDHEN and CDR2 is SYDVKM. V lost 4 bases and J lost 10, with 14 bases in between. The CDR3 here is CASSSTNSLEQFF. CDR3 nucleotides: TGTGCCAGCAGTTCGACTAATTCCCTCGAGCAGTTCTTC.

The rearrangement links TRBV13 to TRBJ2-5, with D hard to call. V was cut by 2 bases and J by 5 bases, with 6 bases left in between. In germline, CDR1 is PRHDT, CDR2 FYEKMQ (reference sequence). The CDR3 sequence is 12 residues long. Here the CDR3 DNA reads TGTGCCAGCAGCTTACGATCCGAGACCCAGTACTTC. It is translated as CASSLRSETQYF.

The V and J genes are TRBV2 and TRBJ1-3; TRBD1 is a possible D gene (5 bases). Germline V lookup: CDR1 SNHLY, CDR2 FYNNEI. V was clipped by 8 bases and J by 2 bases, with 10 bases between them. The CDR3 sequence is 13 residues long. CDR3 coding DNA: TGTGCCAGCCCACAGGAACCTGGAAACACCATATATTTT. This gives the protein CASPQEPGNTIYF.

The chain is built from TRBV9 and TRBJ2-3, with D hard to call. Trimming left V 0 bases short and J 4 bases short, with 9 bases between. This CDR3 has 14 amino acids. Germline values: CDR1 SGDLS, CDR2 YYNGEE. This CDR3 is CASSVGGVPDTQYF. The CDR3 DNA is TGTGCCAGCAGCGTAGGAGGTGTGCCAGATACGCAGTATTTT.

The chain carries TRBV11-2 and TRBJ2-7, with TRBD1 as a possible D gene (6 bases). Trimming stripped 2 bases from V and 3 bases from J, with 14 bases between. The CDR3 has 15 amino acids. CDR1 and CDR2 from the germline V gene are SGHAT and FQNNGV. The CDR3 sequence: CASSLITGYFYEQYF. The DNA for the CDR3 is TGTGCCAGCAGCTTAATCACAGGGTACTTCTACGAGCAGTACTTC.

A single count supports this clone. The chain carries TRBV10-3 and TRBJ2-2, with TRBD2 matching 8 bases. The CDR3 is 15 amino acids. The trim removed 2 bases at V and 3 bases at J, leaving 2 bases unmatched. Germline lookup yields CDR1 ENHRY and CDR2 SYGVKD. The CDR3 nucleotides are TGTGCCATCAGTGAGGGACTAGCAGACACCGGGGAGCTGTTTTTT. Translation: CAISEGLADTGELFF.

Regarding this clone: Other nucleotide sequences from this sample produce the same CDR3. The chain recombines TRBV6-5 with TRBJ2-7; the D is unclear. Germline V gene data show CDR1 as MNHEY and CDR2 as SVGAGI. Trimming cost V 0 bases and J 2 bases, with 5 bases left between them. This CDR3 is built from 13 residues. The CDR3 DNA follows: TGTGCCAGCAGTTACTCAGGAACCTACGAGCAGTACTTC. Translated: CASSYSGTYEQYF.

The chain employs TRBV7-2 and TRBJ1-1, with a possible D match to TRBD1 (5 bases). CDR1 is SGHTA, CDR2 FQGNSA, per germline. Trimming stripped 4 bases from V and 1 base from J, with 19 bases between. The CDR3 covers 17 residues. DNA of the CDR3: TGTGCCAGCAGCTCCGGTAGGCTGGGACGGAAGAACACTGAAGCTTTCTTT. Translation gives CASSSGRLGRKNTEAFF.

V is TRBV2 and J is TRBJ2-7, with no clear D. With 1 base removed from V and 2 bases from J, the gap between germline ends came to 6 bases. CDR3 length equals 13 residues. CDR1 is SNHLY and CDR2 is FYNNEI in the germline V gene. CDR3 coding DNA: TGTGCCAGCAGTGAAGGACGGCCCTACGAGCAGTACTTC. Its translation is CASSEGRPYEQYF. Together with reference TRBV2 and TRBJ2-7, the CDR3 gives the full variable domain: EPEVTQTPSHQVTQMGQEVILRCVPISNHLYFYWYRQILGQKVEFLVSFYNNEISEKSEIFDDQFSVERPDGSNFTLKIRSTKLEDSAMYFCASSEGRPYEQYFGPGTRLTVT.

The rearrangement uses TRBV28 and TRBJ1-5; D remains ambiguous. V lost 2 bases and J 5 bases, leaving 10 bases between the germline ends. The length of the CDR3 is 14 residues. Germline V lookup: CDR1 MDHEN, CDR2 SYDVKM. CDR3 in DNA: TGTGCCAGCAGTTTAGTCAGTCAGTATCAGCCCCAGCATTTT. It yields the protein CASSLVSQYQPQHF. Full variable domain (missing parts from reference TRBV28 and TRBJ1-5): DVKVTQSSRYLVKRTGEKVFLECVQDMDHENMFWYRQDPGLGLRLIYFSYDVKMKEKGDIPEGYSVSREKKERFSLILESASTNQTSMYLCASSLVSQYQPQHFGDGTRLSIL.

The genes are TRBV14 and TRBJ2-3; no clear D. The CDR3 is made up of 16 amino acids. CDR1 is SGHDN and CDR2 is FVKESK in the germline V gene. Trimming stripped 0 bases from V and 4 bases from J, with 14 bases between. The CDR3 region has the DNA TGTGCCAGCAGCCAAGATTTGGAAAGTAACGCAGATACGCAGTATTTT. This encodes CASSQDLESNADTQYF. The variable domain in full, completed from reference TRBV14 and TRBJ2-3, reads EAGVTQFPSHSVIEKGQTVTLRCDPISGHDNLYWYRRVMGKEIKFLLHFVKESKQDESGMPNNRFLAERTGGTYSTLKVQPAELEDSGVYFCASSQDLESNADTQYFGPGTRLTVL.

This rearrangement joins TRBV5-6 to TRBJ2-5; 15 bases map to TRBD2. Unmatched junction bases numbered 7, after V lost 4 bases and J lost 0 bases. This CDR3 region has 18 residues. The germline gives CDR1 SGHDT, CDR2 YYEEEE. The DNA of the CDR3 is TGTGCCAGCAGCCTCGGACTAGCGGGAGGGCCCGACCAAGAGACCCAGTACTTC. Its protein product is CASSLGLAGGPDQETQYF.

As DNA, the CDR3 is TGTGCCAGCAGCTTAGGAGGGACCGGCGAGCAGTACTTC. It translates to CASSLGGTGEQYF. This chain connects TRBV5-6 to TRBJ2-7, with D possibly matching TRBD2 (6 bases). Germline V gives CDR1 SGHDT, CDR2 YYEEEE. The V gene lost 2 bases and the J gene lost 6 bases, with 12 bases spanning the gap. The CDR3 totals 13 residues.

The rearrangement links TRBV28 to TRBJ1-1, with 7 bases aligning to TRBD1. This CDR3 is 16 amino acids long. J was trimmed by 1 base and V by 2 bases; bases with no gene match: 7. The germline V gene has CDR1 MDHEN and CDR2 SYDVKM. Written as DNA, the CDR3 is TGTGCCAGCAGTTTACCATTCCGACAGGGGAACACTGAAGCTTTCTTT. Amino acids: CASSLPFRQGNTEAFF.

The rearrangement uses TRBV4-2 and TRBJ2-7, with 8 bases lining up with TRBD1. V dropped 0 bases and J dropped 3; count of bases not matched to a gene: 4. Germline V gene lookup returns CDR1 LGHNA and CDR2 YNFKEQ. This CDR3 has 15 residues. Here the CDR3 DNA reads TGTGCCAGCAGCCAAGAAGGAACAGGGGGCTACGAGCAGTACTTC. Amino acids: CASSQEGTGGYEQYF.

This clone appeared a few times. J is TRBJ1-2 and V is TRBV29-1; a possible D gene is TRBD1 (6 bases). CDR1 and CDR2 (germline): SQVTM, ANQGSEA. The length of the CDR3 is 12 residues. Trimming took 7 bases from V and 6 from J, leaving 15 bases between them. The chain's CDR3 is CSAPTGYDGYTF. DNA of the CDR3: TGCAGCGCTCCAACAGGGTATGATGGCTACACCTTC.

The chain has TRBV28 and TRBJ2-1; D is perhaps TRBD2 (6 bases). The length of the CDR3 is 13 residues. CDR1 and CDR2 from the germline V gene are MDHEN and SYDVKM. The ends were cut back, 6 bases at V and 10 bases at J, with 16 bases in the middle. CDR3 coding DNA: TGTGCCAGCAGCCCGAACGGGCTAGCGGAGCAGTTCTTC. Translation: CASSPNGLAEQFF. The variable domain in full, completed from reference TRBV28 and TRBJ2-1, reads DVKVTQSSRYLVKRTGEKVFLECVQDMDHENMFWYRQDPGLGLRLIYFSYDVKMKEKGDIPEGYSVSREKKERFSLILESASTNQTSMYLCASSPNGLAEQFFGPGTRLTVL.

The chain joins TRBV19 to TRBJ2-5; 7 nucleotides align to TRBD1. The DNA matches TRBJ2-7 better at its end, which makes the J call doubtful. In germline, CDR1 is LNHDA, CDR2 SQIVND (reference sequence). The CDR3 covers 14 residues. The CDR3 sequence: CASSPIGTAYEQYF. CDR3 DNA: TGTGCCAGTAGTCCGATCGGGACAGCCTACGAGCAGTACTTC.

This chain links TRBV9 with TRBJ1-4, with TRBD1 matching over 9 bases. This CDR3 contains 15 residues. Unmatched junction bases numbered 5, after V lost 3 bases and J lost 5 bases. Germline lookup yields CDR1 SGDLS and CDR2 YYNGEE. CDR3 loop: CASSETGTGNEKLFF. The CDR3, as DNA: TGTGCCAGCAGCGAAACCGGGACAGGGAATGAAAAACTGTTTTTT.

The chain employs TRBV16 and TRBJ2-7; unclear D gene. Germline CDR1 is KGHSY and CDR2 is FQNENV. This CDR3 has 16 residues. V dropped 3 bases and J dropped 5 bases, with 20 bases sitting between them. The CDR3 sequence: CASSHQFRPTDDEQYF. The CDR3 nucleotides read TGTGCCAGCAGCCATCAATTCCGGCCCACAGACGACGAGCAGTACTTC.

This chain uses TRBV4-1 with TRBJ2-7; TRBD1 might be the D (5 bases). Germline CDR1 and CDR2: MGHRA and YSYEKL. Between the trimmed V and J ends, which lost 1 base and 5 bases, there was a span of 12 bases. The CDR3 is made up of 14 amino acids. CDR3 loop: CASSQGLWGHEQYF. CDR3 DNA sequence: TGCGCCAGCAGCCAAGGACTTTGGGGCCACGAGCAGTACTTC.

The chain has TRBV4-1 and TRBJ1-4; 12 nucleotides match TRBD1. The J segment lost 8 bases and the V segment lost 4 bases, leaving 8 bases of the junction unmatched. The V gene's germline CDR1 is MGHRA and CDR2 YSYEKL. CDR3 size: 16 residues. The CDR3 sequence is CASSPTKGQGAEKLFF. In nucleotides, the CDR3 is TGCGCCAGCAGCCCAACAAAGGGACAGGGGGCGGAAAAACTGTTTTTT.

The chain employs TRBV10-1 and TRBJ2-1; 10 bases are shared with TRBD2. Germline V CDR1 and CDR2: WNHNN, SYGVQD (reference sequence). J lost 6 bases, V lost 4 bases, and 6 bases had no gene match. The CDR3 has 15 amino acids. The CDR3 bases are TGCGCCAGCAGTGCCAGACTAGCGGGTGTCAATGAGCAGTTCTTC. Amino acid sequence: CASSARLAGVNEQFF.

The rearrangement uses TRBV9 and TRBJ1-2; TRBD1 aligns across 8 bases. Trimming took 4 bases from V and 0 from J; bases not matched to a gene: 5. Germline CDR1 reads SGDLS; CDR2 reads YYNGEE. The CDR3 runs to 15 residues. The CDR3 nucleotides are TGTGCCAGCAGCTTGACAGGGGCAGCTAACTATGGCTACACCTTC. Residues: CASSLTGAANYGYTF.

This rearrangement joins TRBV13 to TRBJ2-2; 9 bases fit TRBD1. CDR3 length: 16 residues. V lost 4 bases and J lost 5; bases outside the gene matches: 8. Germline V lookup: CDR1 PRHDT, CDR2 FYEKMQ (reference sequence). The CDR3 DNA is TGTGCCAGCAGCTCCGACAGGGGGTCACCAACCGGGGAGCTGTTTTTT. Residues: CASSSDRGSPTGELFF.

V usage is TRBV18 and J usage is TRBJ1-1; the D is unclear. Germline assignment: CDR1 KGHSH and CDR2 LQKENI. The CDR3 spans 15 residues. Deletions cut 3 bases from V and 1 base from J, with 12 bases between. The CDR3 protein is CASSPLKGRNTEAFF. CDR3 nucleotide sequence: TGTGCCAGCTCACCGCTGAAAGGCCGGAACACTGAAGCTTTCTTT.

The chain joins TRBV29-1 to TRBJ2-7; D call uncertain. This CDR3 region has 12 residues. Germline lookup yields CDR1 SQVTM and CDR2 ANQGSEA. V was trimmed by 4 bases and J by 0 bases, leaving 7 bases between them. The CDR3 loop reads CSVVGSSYEQYF. The CDR3 DNA reads TGCAGCGTTGTGGGTTCCTCCTACGAGCAGTACTTC.

The chain has TRBV11-2 and TRBJ2-7; D remains unclear. CDR1 and CDR2 from the germline V gene are SGHAT and FQNNGV. The germline V and J ends were trimmed by 2 bases and 5 bases, with 10 bases remaining between them. The CDR3 extends over 13 amino acids. DNA of the CDR3: TGTGCCAGCAGCTTAAGTTCATACCACGAGCAGTACTTC. Residues: CASSLSSYHEQYF.

The chain joins TRBV23-1 to TRBJ2-2; no clear D. TRBV23-1 is marked as an open reading frame, function uncertain. Trimming left V 6 bases short and J 1 base short, with 9 bases between. The CDR3 has 14 amino acids. The chain's CDR3 is CASRFGQNTGELFF. In DNA, the CDR3 is TGCGCCAGCAGGTTCGGGCAGAACACCGGGGAGCTGTTTTTT.

The chain employs TRBV9 and TRBJ1-1; D perhaps matches TRBD1 (5 bases). The CDR3 spans 15 residues. V was trimmed by 4 bases and J by 0 bases, leaving 13 bases between them. Germline V gene lookup returns CDR1 SGDLS and CDR2 YYNGEE. The CDR3 is CASSSVPGMNTEAFF. DNA for the CDR3: TGTGCCAGCAGCTCCGTGCCAGGGATGAACACTGAAGCTTTCTTT.